Listed below are T cell receptor beta chains from one sample, sequenced in a study of breast tumors, draining lymph nodes, adjacent tissues. TCRdb reprocessed the multiplex PCR reads via MiXCR and lists one record per CDR3 protein. This sample carries around 140,000 distinct CDR3 sequences, approximately 20% of them seen once, and the ten largest clones take roughly 2.7%. The sequencing sample was made of axillary lymph node tissue. Receptors originate from a female donor with breast cancer. Some clones in this sample may be carry-over from other donors' samples. CDR3s include the opening cysteine and the closing phenylalanine or tryptophan. The order of the fields is V gene, J gene, clone size, D gene, CDR3 protein, CDR3 DNA. A D gene is named only where the DNA matches it firmly. Some rows mark clone size as missing; the rest say once, few, many or name a class of expanded clone.

V: TRBV3-1
J: TRBJ1-4
size: many
D: NA
CDR3: CASSPGRQLFF
DNA: TGTGCCAGCAGCCCGGGACGACAACTGTTTTTT

V: TRBV6-1
J: TRBJ1-4
size: few
D: NA
CDR3: CASSLGATNEKLFF
DNA: TGTGCCAGCAGTCTAGGTGCAACTAATGAAAAACTGTTTTTT

V: TRBV6-1
J: TRBJ1-4
size: many
D: TRBD1
CDR3: CASRGDRGQGDEKLFF
DNA: TGTGCCAGCAGAGGAGACAGGGGGCAAGGGGATGAAAAACTGTTTTTT

V: TRBV30
J: TRBJ2-3
size: many
D: TRBD2
CDR3: CAWSSGLVRATQYF
DNA: TGTGCCTGGAGTTCTGGACTAGTAAGAGCTACGCAGTATTTT

V: TRBV6-6
J: TRBJ2-3
size: many
D: NA
CDR3: CASRYPRGQAPDTQYF
DNA: TGTGCCAGCAGATATCCCAGGGGCCAGGCTCCAGATACGCAGTATTTT

V: TRBV5-1
J: TRBJ2-5
size: many
D: TRBD1
CDR3: CASSPDRGGKTQYF
DNA: TGCGCCAGCAGCCCCGACAGGGGCGGCAAGACCCAGTACTTC

V: TRBV18
J: TRBJ2-1
size: NA
D: TRBD2
CDR3: CASSPPLAGSTYNEQFF
DNA: TGTGCCAGCTCACCACCCCTAGCGGGTTCGACCTACAATGAGCAGTTCTTC

V: TRBV2
J: TRBJ2-3
size: many
D: NA
CDR3: CASRFASPGTDTQYF
DNA: TGTGCCAGCAGGTTTGCCTCCCCCGGCACAGATACGCAGTATTTT

V: TRBV6-6
J: TRBJ2-1
size: many
D: TRBD2
CDR3: CASTVAGEYNEQFF
DNA: TGTGCCAGCACCGTAGCGGGAGAGTACAATGAGCAGTTCTTC

V: TRBV11-2
J: TRBJ1-3
size: many
D: TRBD1
CDR3: CASSLMGQGFLSSGNTIYF
DNA: TGTGCCAGCAGCTTAATGGGACAGGGATTTTTAAGCTCTGGAAACACCATATATTTT

V: TRBV2
J: TRBJ2-7
size: many
D: NA
CDR3: CASSQGPSYEQYF
DNA: TGTGCCAGCAGTCAGGGACCCTCCTACGAGCAGTACTTC

V: TRBV11-2
J: TRBJ2-2
size: few
D: NA
CDR3: CASSLSDSGELFF
DNA: TGTGCCAGCAGCCTCTCGGACTCCGGGGAGCTGTTTTTT

V: TRBV20-1
J: TRBJ2-7
size: many
D: NA
CDR3: CSAIASASYEQYF
DNA: TGCAGTGCCATAGCCAGTGCCTCCTACGAGCAGTACTTC

V: TRBV10-3
J: TRBJ2-1
size: many
D: TRBD1
CDR3: CAISEEGRDRGLNEQFF
DNA: TGTGCCATCAGTGAGGAAGGCCGGGACAGGGGGTTGAATGAGCAGTTCTTC

V: TRBV19
J: TRBJ2-3
size: many
D: TRBD2
CDR3: CASSRGTSGSRTDTQYF
DNA: TGTGCCAGTAGTAGAGGGACTAGCGGGAGCCGCACAGATACGCAGTATTTT

V: TRBV7-7
J: TRBJ2-3
size: many
D: TRBD2
CDR3: CASSSGAGGPDTQYF
DNA: TGTGCCAGCAGCTCGGGGGCGGGAGGGCCAGATACGCAGTATTTT